Listed below are T cell receptor beta chains from one sample, sequenced in a study of T cells after yellow fever vaccination. TCRdb analysed the 5' RACE reads with MiXCR anew, one entry per CDR3 protein. The sample shows around 310,000 distinct CDR3 sequences, around 3.6% of them seen only once. The source material was PBMCs, sampled on the day of the yellow fever booster vaccination. These receptors were taken from a man younger than 35 who received the YFV17D yellow fever vaccine. Each CDR3 is given with its conserved first and last residue. Each record gives: V gene, clone size, D gene, J gene, CDR3 DNA, CDR3 protein. D genes are given only for firm matches. Not all rows give a size; the values are once, few, many and, for expanded clones, a class.

v_call: TRBV12-3/TRBV12-4; clone_size: many; d_call: TRBD1; j_call: TRBJ2-1; cdr3_nt: TGTGCCAGCAGCTACAGGGGTTTGGACAATGAGCAGTTCTTC; cdr3_aa: CASSYRGLDNEQFF
v_call: TRBV12-3/TRBV12-4; clone_size: .; d_call: .; j_call: TRBJ1-2; cdr3_nt: TGTGCCAGCAGTTTGGGGGGCGAAGAGGTTGGATACACCTTC; cdr3_aa: CASSLGGEEVGYTF
v_call: TRBV5-1; clone_size: many; d_call: TRBD1; j_call: TRBJ2-1; cdr3_nt: TGCGCCAGCAGCTTGGGGGGGACAGGGCTCAATGAGCAGTTCTTC; cdr3_aa: CASSLGGTGLNEQFF
v_call: TRBV5-1; clone_size: .; d_call: .; j_call: TRBJ2-1; cdr3_nt: TGCGCCAGCAGCTGGGGACTCCCTGATTACAATGAGCAGTTCTTC; cdr3_aa: CASSWGLPDYNEQFF
v_call: TRBV24-1; clone_size: .; d_call: .; j_call: TRBJ2-2; cdr3_nt: TGTGCCGCCGGCAAGAGAGGGGCGCAGGACACCGGGGAGCTGTTTTTC; cdr3_aa: CAAGKRGAQDTGELFF
v_call: TRBV6-2/TRBV6-3; clone_size: .; d_call: .; j_call: TRBJ1-4; cdr3_nt: TGTGGCAGCAGTTACTCCGGACAGAATGAAAAACTGTTTTTT; cdr3_aa: CGSSYSGQNEKLFF
v_call: TRBV5-1; clone_size: many; d_call: .; j_call: TRBJ2-1; cdr3_nt: TGCGCCAGCAGCTTGACGGCCGGTGTCAATGAGCAGTTCTTC; cdr3_aa: CASSLTAGVNEQFF
v_call: TRBV18; clone_size: few; d_call: .; j_call: TRBJ1-1; cdr3_nt: TGTGCCAGCTCACCAACAACAGGGCCCACATCCGAAGCTTTCTTT; cdr3_aa: CASSPTTGPTSEAFF
v_call: TRBV5-4; clone_size: few; d_call: .; j_call: TRBJ2-3; cdr3_nt: TGTGCCAGCAGCGAGGGACAACGGATCACAGATACGCAGTATTTT; cdr3_aa: CASSEGQRITDTQYF
v_call: TRBV6-5; clone_size: .; d_call: .; j_call: TRBJ1-4; cdr3_nt: TGTGCCAGCAGAGGTACAGGGACTGGGAAGGAAAAACTGTTTTTT; cdr3_aa: CASRGTGTGKEKLFF
v_call: TRBV20-1; clone_size: many; d_call: .; j_call: TRBJ1-2; cdr3_nt: TGCAGTGCCGCACAGGGAACGGCTAACTATGGCTACACCTTC; cdr3_aa: CSAAQGTANYGYTF
v_call: TRBV5-1; clone_size: .; d_call: .; j_call: TRBJ2-4; cdr3_nt: TGCGCCAGCAGCCTGAGGGGGGACACGGGGGCGGCCAAAAACATTCAGTACTTC; cdr3_aa: CASSLRGDTGAAKNIQYF
v_call: TRBV18; clone_size: many; d_call: TRBD1; j_call: TRBJ2-7; cdr3_nt: TGTGCCAGCTCACGACAGGGGCAGGAGGGTGAGCAGTACTTC; cdr3_aa: CASSRQGQEGEQYF
v_call: TRBV7-9; clone_size: many; d_call: .; j_call: TRBJ1-2; cdr3_nt: TGTGCCAGCAGGGAGACAGGATTGTTGAGGGGCTACACCTTC; cdr3_aa: CASRETGLLRGYTF
v_call: TRBV20-1; clone_size: many; d_call: .; j_call: TRBJ1-2; cdr3_nt: TGCAGTGCTAGAGATAAGGGGGGCTATGGCTACACCTTC; cdr3_aa: CSARDKGGYGYTF
v_call: TRBV12-3/TRBV12-4; clone_size: few; d_call: TRBD1; j_call: TRBJ1-5; cdr3_nt: TGTGCCAGCAGTTCGGACAGGGGGGTTGCCCAGCATTTT; cdr3_aa: CASSSDRGVAQHF
v_call: TRBV7-9; clone_size: many; d_call: TRBD1; j_call: TRBJ2-1; cdr3_nt: TGTGCCACCCAGACAGGGGGCCGCGACAATGAGCAGTTCTTC; cdr3_aa: CATQTGGRDNEQFF
v_call: TRBV7-6; clone_size: few; d_call: .; j_call: TRBJ2-2; cdr3_nt: TGTGCCAGCAGCCAAAGAACAGTCACCGGGGAGCTGTTTTTT; cdr3_aa: CASSQRTVTGELFF
v_call: TRBV29-1; clone_size: many; d_call: .; j_call: TRBJ2-3; cdr3_nt: TGCAGCGTTGAAGGAGCGGCGGCCACAGATACGCAGTATTTT; cdr3_aa: CSVEGAAATDTQYF
v_call: TRBV5-1; clone_size: .; d_call: .; j_call: TRBJ2-3; cdr3_nt: TGCGCCAGCAGCTTGGCCCAGATTCCAGATACGCAGTATTTT; cdr3_aa: CASSLAQIPDTQYF
v_call: TRBV19; clone_size: many; d_call: .; j_call: TRBJ2-7; cdr3_nt: TGTGCCAGTAGCGCCCACTCCTACGAGCAGTACTTC; cdr3_aa: CASSAHSYEQYF
v_call: TRBV14; clone_size: few; d_call: TRBD1; j_call: TRBJ2-2; cdr3_nt: TGTGCCAGCAGCCCCGATCGGACAGGGGGAAGGACCGGGGAGCTGTTTTTT; cdr3_aa: CASSPDRTGGRTGELFF
v_call: TRBV2; clone_size: many; d_call: TRBD2; j_call: TRBJ2-2; cdr3_nt: TGTGCCAGCACTAGGATAGCGGGGGGGCCCCCCGGGGAGCTGTTTTTT; cdr3_aa: CASTRIAGGPPGELFF
v_call: TRBV4-3; clone_size: few; d_call: TRBD2; j_call: TRBJ2-7; cdr3_nt: TGCGCCAGCAGCCCTCTCGGGGGGGGGTACGAGCAGTACTTC; cdr3_aa: CASSPLGGGYEQYF
v_call: TRBV21-1; clone_size: few; d_call: .; j_call: TRBJ2-1; cdr3_nt: TGTGCCAGCAGCCGACCCGACAGCGCCAGGGATGAGCAGTTCTTC; cdr3_aa: CASSRPDSARDEQFF
v_call: TRBV5-1; clone_size: many; d_call: .; j_call: TRBJ1-5; cdr3_nt: TGCGCCAGCAGCTTGGTCTCGGGGGGCAATCAGCCCCAGCATTTT; cdr3_aa: CASSLVSGGNQPQHF
v_call: TRBV12-3/TRBV12-4; clone_size: many; d_call: .; j_call: TRBJ1-1; cdr3_nt: TGTGCCAGCAGTCAAGCCGCAACAGGGTCCCACACTGAAGCTTTCTTT; cdr3_aa: CASSQAATGSHTEAFF
v_call: TRBV5-1; clone_size: many; d_call: .; j_call: TRBJ2-3; cdr3_nt: TGCGCCAGCAGTCCGTCGACAGCCTACTCTAGCACAGATACGCAGTATTTT; cdr3_aa: CASSPSTAYSSTDTQYF
v_call: TRBV7-2; clone_size: many; d_call: .; j_call: TRBJ1-2; cdr3_nt: TGTGCCAGCAGCTTTACCGTTAACCCAGATTCATATGGCTACACCTTC; cdr3_aa: CASSFTVNPDSYGYTF
v_call: TRBV20-1; clone_size: many; d_call: TRBD2; j_call: TRBJ2-6; cdr3_nt: TGCAGTGCTAGAGACCCAGTTTTGCGGGGGGGCTCTGGGGCCAACGTCCTGACTTTC; cdr3_aa: CSARDPVLRGGSGANVLTF
v_call: TRBV5-1; clone_size: many; d_call: TRBD1; j_call: TRBJ2-3; cdr3_nt: TGCGCCAGCAGCTTGGGCGACAGGGCAGATACGCAGTATTTT; cdr3_aa: CASSLGDRADTQYF
v_call: TRBV2; clone_size: many; d_call: .; j_call: TRBJ1-5; cdr3_nt: TGTGCCAGCAGTGATTCAGGGAGCAATCAGCCCCAGCATTTT; cdr3_aa: CASSDSGSNQPQHF
v_call: TRBV5-1; clone_size: many; d_call: .; j_call: TRBJ2-3; cdr3_nt: TGCGCCAGCAGCTTTCTGGCCGCGACCGAGGGTACGCAGTATTTT; cdr3_aa: CASSFLAATEGTQYF
v_call: TRBV5-1; clone_size: few; d_call: .; j_call: TRBJ1-1; cdr3_nt: TGCGCCAGCAGCAAAGATGGGGGGAACACTGAAGCTTTCTTT; cdr3_aa: CASSKDGGNTEAFF
v_call: TRBV5-1; clone_size: many; d_call: .; j_call: TRBJ2-1; cdr3_nt: TGCGCCAGCAGCTTTGAGGATGAGCAGTTCTTC; cdr3_aa: CASSFEDEQFF
v_call: TRBV19; clone_size: few; d_call: .; j_call: TRBJ2-2; cdr3_nt: TGTGCCAGTAGTACTAGCTTGAACACCGGGGAGCTGTTTTTT; cdr3_aa: CASSTSLNTGELFF
v_call: TRBV6-2/TRBV6-3; clone_size: many; d_call: .; j_call: TRBJ2-2; cdr3_nt: TGTGCCAGCAGTCGGCTCACCGGGGAGCTGTTTTTT; cdr3_aa: CASSRLTGELFF
v_call: TRBV5-1; clone_size: many; d_call: .; j_call: TRBJ1-4; cdr3_nt: TGCGCCAGCAGCTACGGGACAAGTAATGAAAAACTGTTTTTT; cdr3_aa: CASSYGTSNEKLFF
v_call: TRBV10-3; clone_size: many; d_call: .; j_call: TRBJ2-5; cdr3_nt: TGTGCCATCAGTGAACAGGAGGAGACCCAGTACTTC; cdr3_aa: CAISEQEETQYF
v_call: TRBV7-6; clone_size: few; d_call: .; j_call: TRBJ2-2; cdr3_nt: TGTGCCAGTGCAGGGCTCACCGGGGAGCTGTTTTTT; cdr3_aa: CASAGLTGELFF
v_call: TRBV15; clone_size: .; d_call: .; j_call: TRBJ1-5; cdr3_nt: TGTGCCACCAGCAGCGGCCGGCAGTCATATAGCAATCAGCCCCAGCATTTT; cdr3_aa: CATSSGRQSYSNQPQHF
v_call: TRBV12-3/TRBV12-4; clone_size: many; d_call: .; j_call: TRBJ2-3; cdr3_nt: TGTGCCAGCAGGCTACAGGGGGGGAACTGGGATACGCAGTATTTT; cdr3_aa: CASRLQGGNWDTQYF
v_call: TRBV18; clone_size: few; d_call: .; j_call: TRBJ2-6; cdr3_nt: TGTGCCAGCTCACCACGTATCTCTGGGGCCAACGTCCTGACTTTC; cdr3_aa: CASSPRISGANVLTF
v_call: TRBV15; clone_size: many; d_call: .; j_call: TRBJ1-5; cdr3_nt: TGTGCCACCAGCATTCAGGATCAGCCCCAGCATTTT; cdr3_aa: CATSIQDQPQHF
v_call: TRBV5-1; clone_size: few; d_call: TRBD1; j_call: TRBJ2-7; cdr3_nt: TGCGCCAGCTCGAAGGGACAGGTCTCCTACGAGCAGTACTTC; cdr3_aa: CASSKGQVSYEQYF
v_call: TRBV7-8; clone_size: many; d_call: .; j_call: TRBJ1-2; cdr3_nt: TGTGCCAGCAGCTTAACAGGAACATACTACACCTTC; cdr3_aa: CASSLTGTYYTF
v_call: TRBV27; clone_size: few; d_call: TRBD2; j_call: TRBJ2-3; cdr3_nt: TGTGCCAGCAGTTTATCAGCCAGCGGGGTAGGGGATACGCAGTATTTT; cdr3_aa: CASSLSASGVGDTQYF
v_call: TRBV15; clone_size: many; d_call: .; j_call: TRBJ1-1; cdr3_nt: TGTGCCACCAGCAACTGGGACACTGAAGCTTTCTTT; cdr3_aa: CATSNWDTEAFF
v_call: TRBV12-3/TRBV12-4; clone_size: few; d_call: .; j_call: TRBJ2-3; cdr3_nt: TGTGCCAGCAGTTTTCTCATCCTAGGGGAGCAAAATACGCAGTATTTT; cdr3_aa: CASSFLILGEQNTQYF
v_call: TRBV10-3; clone_size: few; d_call: TRBD1; j_call: TRBJ1-2; cdr3_nt: TGTGCCATCAGCACTCGACAGGGGTTGGGCTATGGCTACACCTTC; cdr3_aa: CAISTRQGLGYGYTF
v_call: TRBV4-1; clone_size: many; d_call: .; j_call: TRBJ1-2; cdr3_nt: TGCGCCATCTCGCGACACGCAGAGGCGCTCCAGGTTCTCACCTTC; cdr3_aa: CAISRHAEALQVLTF
v_call: TRBV5-1; clone_size: many; d_call: .; j_call: TRBJ2-1; cdr3_nt: TGCGCCAGCACACCACAGGGTGTAGACTACAATGAGCAGTTCTTC; cdr3_aa: CASTPQGVDYNEQFF
v_call: TRBV6-5; clone_size: .; d_call: .; j_call: TRBJ1-2; cdr3_nt: TGTGCCAGCAGTACGAGGGTGGACTATGGCTACACCTTC; cdr3_aa: CASSTRVDYGYTF
v_call: TRBV15; clone_size: many; d_call: TRBD2; j_call: TRBJ2-3; cdr3_nt: TGTGCCACCAGCAACGGGAGGGGAACAGATACGCAGTATTTT; cdr3_aa: CATSNGRGTDTQYF